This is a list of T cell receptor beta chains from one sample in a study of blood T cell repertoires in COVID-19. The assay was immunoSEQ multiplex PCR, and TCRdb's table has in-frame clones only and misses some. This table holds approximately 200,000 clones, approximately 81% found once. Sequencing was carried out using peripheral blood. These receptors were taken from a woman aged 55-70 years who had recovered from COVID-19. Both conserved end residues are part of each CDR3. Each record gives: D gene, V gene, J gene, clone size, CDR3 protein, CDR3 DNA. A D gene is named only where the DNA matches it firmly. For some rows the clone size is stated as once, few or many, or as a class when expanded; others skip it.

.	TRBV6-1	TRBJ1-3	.	CASSETRGPGNTIYF	TGTGCCAGCAGTGAAACCAGGGGACCTGGAAACACCATATATTTT
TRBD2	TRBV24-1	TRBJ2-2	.	CATSDQTSGAGELFF	TGTGCCACCAGTGATCAAACTAGCGGGGCCGGGGAGCTGTTTTTT
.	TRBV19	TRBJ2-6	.	CASSGVSGANVLTF	TGTGCCAGTTCAGGGGTTTCTGGGGCCAACGTCCTGACTTTC
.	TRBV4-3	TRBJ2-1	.	CASSQDAGAYNEQFF	TGCGCCAGCAGCCAAGATGCGGGGGCATACAATGAGCAGTTCTTC
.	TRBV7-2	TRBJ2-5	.	CASSLLGGTQETQYF	TGTGCCAGCAGCCTCTTGGGGGGAACTCAAGAGACCCAGTACTTC
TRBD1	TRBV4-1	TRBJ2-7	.	CASSQGQGGTYEQYF	TGCGCCAGCAGCCAAGGACAGGGGGGCACCTACGAGCAGTACTTC
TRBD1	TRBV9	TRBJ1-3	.	CASSSSRVGGPLSSGNTIYF	TGTGCCAGCAGCTCTTCTAGGGTAGGGGGCCCACTTAGCTCTGGAAACACCATATATTTT
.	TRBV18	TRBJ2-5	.	CASSISGGTEETQYF	TGTGCCAGCTCAATCTCAGGGGGGACGGAGGAGACCCAGTACTTC
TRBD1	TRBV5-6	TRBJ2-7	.	CASSVTTGTGDF	TGTGCCAGCAGCGTAACCACCGGGACAGGGGATTTC
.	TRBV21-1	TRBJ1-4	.	CASSKGTGLEGEKLFF	TGTGCCAGCAGCAAGGGGACAGGGCTGGAGGGCGAAAAACTGTTTTTT
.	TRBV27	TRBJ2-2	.	CASSFHQRDTGELFF	TGTGCCAGCAGTTTCCACCAGCGAGACACCGGGGAGCTGTTTTTT
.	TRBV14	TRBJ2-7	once	CASSQGRPADLYEQYF	TGTGCCAGCAGCCAAGGGCGGCCAGCGGACCTCTACGAGCAGTACTTC
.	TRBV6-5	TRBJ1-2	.	CASRYTGGDFYGYTF	TGTGCCAGCAGATACACGGGGGGCGATTTCTATGGCTACACCTTC
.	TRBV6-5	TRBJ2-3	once	CASSFPGATQYF	TGTGCCAGCAGTTTCCCAGGCGCTACGCAGTATTTT
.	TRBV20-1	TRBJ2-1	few	CSASLAHEQFF	TGCAGTGCTAGTTTAGCCCATGAGCAGTTCTTC
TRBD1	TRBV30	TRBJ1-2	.	CAWGLTGGWGYTF	TGTGCCTGGGGATTGACAGGGGGCTGGGGCTACACCTTC
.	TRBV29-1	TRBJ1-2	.	CSVEEGRYGYTF	TGCAGCGTTGAGGAGGGGAGGTATGGCTACACCTTC
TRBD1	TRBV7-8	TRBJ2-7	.	CASSFLQGAGYEQYF	TGTGCCAGCAGCTTTCTACAGGGGGCGGGGTACGAGCAGTACTTC
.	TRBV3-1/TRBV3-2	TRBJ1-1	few	CASSQGLSRGGTEAFF	TGTGCCAGCAGCCAAGGGCTTAGCAGGGGTGGCACTGAAGCTTTCTTT
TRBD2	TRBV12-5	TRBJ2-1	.	CASGPIAGGPLEQFF	TGTGCTAGTGGCCCAATAGCGGGGGGGCCCCTTGAGCAGTTCTTC
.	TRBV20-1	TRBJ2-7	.	CSARFRRGLYF	TGCAGTGCTAGATTTAGAAGGGGCCTCTACTTC
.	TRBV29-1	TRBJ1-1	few	CSVEDLGGTEAFF	TGCAGCGTTGAAGATCTTGGCGGCACTGAAGCTTTCTTT
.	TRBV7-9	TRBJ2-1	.	CASSLRDLGYNEQFF	TGTGCCAGCAGCTTGAGGGATCTTGGCTACAATGAGCAGTTCTTC
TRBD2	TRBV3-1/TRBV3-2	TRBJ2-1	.	CASSPIVGGGASEQFF	TGTGCCAGCAGCCCGATTGTTGGCGGGGGGGCGAGTGAGCAGTTCTTC
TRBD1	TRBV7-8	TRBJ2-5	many	CASSLDRTGQTQYF	TGTGCCAGCAGCTTAGACCGGACAGGCCAGACCCAGTACTTC
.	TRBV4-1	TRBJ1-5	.	CASSHSRLKGGNQPQHF	TGCGCCAGCAGCCACTCCCGTCTTAAGGGGGGCAATCAGCCCCAGCATTTT
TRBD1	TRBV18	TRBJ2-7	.	CASSPTPTGSWKYF	TGTGCCAGCTCCCCAACCCCGACAGGGAGCTGGAAGTACTTC
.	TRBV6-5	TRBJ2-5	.	CASSYNGFQETQYF	TGTGCCAGCAGTTACAACGGGTTCCAAGAGACCCAGTACTTC
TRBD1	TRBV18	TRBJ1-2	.	CASSQGQGGYGYTF	TGTGCCAGCTCCCAGGGACAGGGCGGCTATGGCTACACCTTC
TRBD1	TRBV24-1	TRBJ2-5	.	CATSDPRTGDETQYF	TGTGCCACCAGTGACCCCCGGACAGGGGATGAGACCCAGTACTTC
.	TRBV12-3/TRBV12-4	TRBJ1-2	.	CASSLTQVDGYTF	TGTGCCAGCAGTTTGACACAGGTGGATGGCTACACCTTC
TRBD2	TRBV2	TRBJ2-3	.	CASRTKPGLAARTDTQYF	TGTGCCAGCAGGACAAAACCGGGACTAGCGGCCCGCACAGATACGCAGTATTTT
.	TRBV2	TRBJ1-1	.	CASSLQGRVGNTEAFF	TGTGCCAGCAGCCTACAGGGACGGGTAGGGAACACTGAAGCTTTCTTT
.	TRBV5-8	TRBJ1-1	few	CASSSPSNTEAFF	TGTGCCAGCAGCTCTCCCTCCAACACTGAAGCTTTCTTT
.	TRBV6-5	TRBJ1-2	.	CASSKTATNYGYTF	TGTGCCAGCAGCAAGACAGCCACTAACTATGGCTACACCTTC
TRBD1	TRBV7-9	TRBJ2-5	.	CASSVTGDLGETQYF	TGTGCCAGCAGCGTGACAGGGGATTTGGGGGAGACCCAGTACTTC
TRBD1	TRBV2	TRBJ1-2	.	CASRGMTGHGYTF	TGTGCCAGCAGGGGAATGACAGGGCATGGCTACACCTTC
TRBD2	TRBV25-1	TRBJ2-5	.	CASSEGGGLSETQYF	TGTGCCAGCAGTGAAGGCGGGGGGTTGAGTGAGACCCAGTACTTC
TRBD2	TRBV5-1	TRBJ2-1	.	CASSILPGLENEQFF	TGCGCCAGCAGCATACTTCCGGGACTAGAAAATGAGCAGTTCTTC
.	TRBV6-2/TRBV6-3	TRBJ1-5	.	CASSYRGGQPQHF	TGTGCCAGCAGTTACCGGGGGGGGCAGCCCCAGCATTTT
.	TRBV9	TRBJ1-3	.	CASSAPGETGNTIYF	TGTGCCAGCAGCGCCCCAGGGGAAACTGGAAACACCATATATTTT
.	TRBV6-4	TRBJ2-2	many	CASSVEGGIGELFF	TGTGCCAGCAGTGTCGAAGGGGGAATCGGGGAGCTGTTTTTT
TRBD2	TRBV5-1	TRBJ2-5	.	CASRPTSGQETQYF	TGCGCCAGCAGGCCGACTAGCGGGCAAGAGACCCAGTACTTC
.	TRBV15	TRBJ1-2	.	CATSNRQTGRGYTF	TGTGCCACCAGCAACAGACAGACAGGACGAGGCTACACCTTC
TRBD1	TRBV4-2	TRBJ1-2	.	CASSQGGTGGRGYTF	TGTGCCAGCAGCCAAGGTGGGACAGGGGGCAGAGGCTACACCTTC
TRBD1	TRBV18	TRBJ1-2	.	CASSLTGEGYTF	TGTGCCAGCTCACTGACAGGGGAAGGCTACACCTTC
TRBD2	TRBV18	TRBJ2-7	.	CASSFGTSGVNEQYF	TGTGCCAGCTCATTCGGGACTAGCGGGGTCAACGAGCAGTACTTC
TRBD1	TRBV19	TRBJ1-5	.	CASSDRVIGQPQHF	TGTGCCAGTAGTGACAGGGTCATCGGTCAGCCCCAGCATTTT
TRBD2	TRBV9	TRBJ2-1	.	CASSPPGLAGAGEQFF	TGTGCCAGCAGCCCGCCCGGGCTAGCGGGGGCGGGTGAGCAGTTCTTC
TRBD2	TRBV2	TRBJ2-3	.	CASSDVAGGALSTDTQYF	TGTGCCAGCAGTGACGTGGCGGGGGGGGCGCTAAGCACAGATACGCAGTATTTT
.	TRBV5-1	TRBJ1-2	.	CASSPQVNYGYTF	TGCGCCAGCAGCCCACAGGTCAACTATGGCTACACCTTC
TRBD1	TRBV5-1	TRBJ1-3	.	CASSLAGTAHGNTIYF	TGCGCCAGCAGCTTGGCCGGGACAGCCCATGGAAACACCATATATTTT
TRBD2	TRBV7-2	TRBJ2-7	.	CASSLERTSGGGEQYF	TGTGCCAGCAGCTTAGAGAGGACTAGCGGGGGAGGTGAGCAGTACTTC